These 14 T cell receptor beta chains were all obtained from the same sample, sequenced in a study of identical twins. One entry per CDR3 protein results from TCRdb running MiXCR on the 5' RACE reads. Found here are some 710,000 distinct CDR3 sequences, less than 7% of them singletons; the top ten hold 1.5% to 2%. What was sequenced was naive T cells sorted from blood. All receptors come from a man aged 18 to 29 in good health.

The sample holds a few counts of this clonotype. The chain links TRBV21-1 to TRBJ2-1; the table assigns TRBD2, which was not confirmed against the DNA. TRBV21-1 corresponds to a pseudogene. The CDR3 runs to 17 residues. The CDR3 region has the DNA TGTGCCAGCAGCGAATCGGGTTTGGGAGTAGGATACAATGAGCAGTTCTTC. As protein: CASSESGLGVGYNEQFF.

This rearrangement joins TRBV14 to TRBJ2-1; 7 bases map to TRBD2. Losses at the gene ends were 2 bases for V and 4 bases for J; bases not matched to a gene: 5. The CDR3 loop spans 15 amino acids. Germline CDR1 is SGHDN and CDR2 is FVKESK. The CDR3 nucleotides are TGTGCCAGCAGCCAATGGGGTAGCGGGTACAATGAGCAGTTCTTC. This gives the protein CASSQWGSGYNEQFF.

The chain combines TRBV5-4 with TRBJ2-1; 10 positions agree with TRBD2. The CDR3 covers 17 residues. Trimming took 7 bases from V and 5 from J; bases not matched to a gene: 15. Looked up from germline, CDR1 is SGHNT and CDR2 is YYREEE (reference sequence). The CDR3 region is CASGREGGLAKHNEQFF. CDR3 nucleotide sequence: TGTGCCAGCGGCCGAGAAGGGGGACTAGCGAAGCACAATGAGCAGTTCTTC.

This clonotype was counted a few times. The chain combines TRBV4-3 with TRBJ1-5; D is uncertain. V lost 1 base and J 8 bases, leaving 15 bases between the germline ends. Germline V lookup: CDR1 LGHNA, CDR2 YSLEER. This CDR3 is built from 15 residues. The CDR3 DNA reads TGCGCCAGCAGCCAAGGAGGGTCGGTTAGGGAGCCCCAGCATTTT. Protein product: CASSQGGSVREPQHF.

This clonotype was recorded at least ten times. This chain links TRBV5-1 with TRBJ2-7, with TRBD1 as a possible D gene (5 bases). Per germline, CDR1 SGHRS and CDR2 YFSETQ. CDR3 size: 14 residues. Trimming removed 0 bases from V and 4 bases from J, with 11 bases in between. The CDR3 reads CASSLDERTYEQYV. CDR3 DNA: TGCGCCAGCAGCTTGGATGAACGGACATACGAGCAGTACGTC.

This clonotype was seen ten or more times. The rearrangement uses TRBV10-3 and TRBJ1-2, with D unclear. The germline CDR1 and CDR2 sequences are ENHRY and SYGVKD. The CDR3 is 17 residues long. Trimming left V 4 bases short and J 2 bases short, with 20 bases between. CDR3 amino acids: CAISAPSFGESNYGYTF. CDR3 nucleotide sequence: TGTGCCATCAGTGCGCCCTCCTTCGGGGAGAGCAACTATGGCTACACCTTC.

This clonotype was recorded many times. The chain links TRBV13 to TRBJ2-5, with 8 positions matching TRBD1. V lost 6 bases, J lost 5 bases, and 8 bases stayed unmatched. The germline V gene has CDR1 PRHDT and CDR2 FYEKMQ (reference sequence). The CDR3 consists of 14 residues. CDR3 sequence: CASRMTGARETQYF. The CDR3 DNA reads TGTGCCAGCAGGATGACAGGGGCACGGGAGACCCAGTACTTC.

This clonotype appeared a few times. DNA for the CDR3: TGCAGCGTTGTTGTCCGACAGGGGAGAACAGATACGCAGTATTTT. Its protein product is CSVVVRQGRTDTQYF. This chain connects TRBV29-1 to TRBJ2-3; the match to TRBD1 covers 8 bases. CDR1 and CDR2 (germline): SQVTM, ANQGSEA. V shed 4 bases, J shed 3 bases, and the junction held 9 bases outside the gene matches. The CDR3 is 15 residues long.

This clonotype was detected a few times. The rearrangement uses TRBV6-2 or TRBV6-3 and TRBJ2-3; D is possibly TRBD1 (5 bases). Germline lookup yields CDR1 MNHEY and CDR2 SVGEGT. V lost 8 bases and J lost 3, with 15 bases in between. The CDR3 is made up of 14 amino acids. In nucleotides, the CDR3 is TGTGCCAGCCCTTGGGGCGTGAGGACAGATACGCAGTATTTT. The encoded protein is CASPWGVRTDTQYF.

This clonotype has more than one count but fewer than ten. The rearrangement uses TRBV14 and TRBJ2-1, with 9 positions matching TRBD2. The V and J ends lost 3 bases and 4 bases, in that order; junction bases with no gene match: 7. In germline, CDR1 is SGHDN, CDR2 FVKESK. The CDR3 has 16 residues. This CDR3 reads CASSQASGIPYNEQFF. The CDR3 region has the DNA TGTGCCAGCAGCCAGGCTAGCGGGATCCCGTACAATGAGCAGTTCTTC.

This clonotype has ten or more counts. The V call is TRBV7-9, the J call TRBJ2-2, with TRBD2 identical over 10 bases. Trimming cost V 5 bases and J 4 bases; bases outside gene matches: 4. In germline, CDR1 is SEHNR, CDR2 FQNEAQ (reference sequence). The CDR3 length is 15 residues. CDR3 residues: CASSRGLAATGELFF. The CDR3 bases are TGTGCCAGCAGCCGTGGACTAGCGGCCACCGGGGAGCTGTTTTTT.

This clonotype was counted ten times or more. The V gene is TRBV20-1, the J gene TRBJ1-6; D is unresolved. The CDR3 extends over 14 amino acids. The germline V gene encodes CDR1 DFQATT and CDR2 SNEGSKA (reference sequence). With 1 base removed from V and 5 bases from J, the gap between germline ends came to 9 bases. The CDR3 is CSARGQQHNSPLHF. DNA of the CDR3: TGCAGTGCTAGAGGACAACAACATAATTCACCCCTCCACTTT.

This clonotype has more than one count but fewer than ten. This chain links TRBV7-2 with TRBJ2-3, with unresolved D. Trimming removed 1 base from V and 1 base from J, with 15 bases in between. The germline V gene has CDR1 SGHTA and CDR2 FQGNSA. The CDR3 is 17 amino acids. The chain's CDR3 is CASSLVVADLGTDTQYF. The CDR3 bases are TGTGCCAGCAGCTTAGTGGTTGCTGACCTAGGCACAGATACGCAGTATTTT. Drawing the rest from reference TRBV7-2 and TRBJ2-3, the complete variable domain is GAGVSQSPSNKVTEKGKDVELRCDPISGHTALYWYRQSLGQGLEFLIYFQGNSAPDKSGLPSDRFSAERTGGSVSTLTIQRTQQEDSAVYLCASSLVVADLGTDTQYFGPGTRLTVL.

This clonotype has a count of ten or more. The J gene is TRBJ2-7, the V gene TRBV9; TRBD2 might be the D (5 bases). Per the germline V gene, CDR1 is SGDLS and CDR2 is YYNGEE. The CDR3 has 12 residues. Trimming pared 0 bases from V and 7 bases from J, leaving 8 bases between. The CDR3 region has the DNA TGTGCCAGCAGCGTAGGAGGGTCAGAGCAGTACTTC. This encodes CASSVGGSEQYF.